This T cell receptor (beta chain) was observed in a study of regulatory T cells in long-lasting Graves disease. Time point: newly diagnosed GD, antithyroid drugs for less than 3 months. PBMC RNA served as the TCR library source. Patients came from an endocrinology department in Xi'an, China. Combining iRepertoire HTBI primers with Arm-PCR of CDR3 regions, the authors built TCR beta libraries. MiXCR was run by TCRdb on the multiplex PCR reads, yielding one entry per CDR3 protein. The sample lists about 200,000 distinct CDR3 sequences, around 16% seen once, with 22% in the top ten. As for this clonotype: One base away lies a much larger clone, so this may be a sequencing read error.

The clonotype was recovered from a female donor with Graves disease. This specimen consisted of peripheral blood mononuclear cells (PBMCs), obtained at new diagnosis, from a patient treated with antithyroid drugs.

CDR3 residues: CATSRRGGANEQYF. The CDR3 DNA follows: TGTGCCACCAGCCGGCGCGGAGGGGCAAACGAGCAGTACTTC. The V and J genes are TRBV15 and TRBJ2-7, with D maybe TRBD2 (6 bases). Trimming took 5 bases from V and 5 from J, leaving 16 bases between them. The CDR3 is 14 residues long. From germline, CDR1 is LNHNV and CDR2 YYDKDF (reference sequence).